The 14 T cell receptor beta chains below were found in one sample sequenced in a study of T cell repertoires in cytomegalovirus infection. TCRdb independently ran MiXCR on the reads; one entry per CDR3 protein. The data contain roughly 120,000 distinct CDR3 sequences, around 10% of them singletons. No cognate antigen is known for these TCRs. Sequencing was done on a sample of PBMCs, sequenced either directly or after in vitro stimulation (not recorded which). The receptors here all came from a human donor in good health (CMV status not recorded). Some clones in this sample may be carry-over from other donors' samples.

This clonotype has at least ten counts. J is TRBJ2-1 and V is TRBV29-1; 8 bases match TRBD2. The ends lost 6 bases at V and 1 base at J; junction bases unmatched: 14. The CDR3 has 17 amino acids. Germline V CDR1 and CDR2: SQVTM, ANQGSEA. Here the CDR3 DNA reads TGCAGCGTCGTTTGGCGGGAGGCCCAGAGGTCCTACAATGAGCAGTTCTTC. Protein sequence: CSVVWREAQRSYNEQFF.

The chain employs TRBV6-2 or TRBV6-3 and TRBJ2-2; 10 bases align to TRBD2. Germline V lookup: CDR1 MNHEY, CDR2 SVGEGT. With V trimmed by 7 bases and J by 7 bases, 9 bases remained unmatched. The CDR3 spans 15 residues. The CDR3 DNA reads TGTGCCAGCATTAAGACTCTAGCGGGAGTCGGGGAGCTGTTTTTT. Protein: CASIKTLAGVGELFF.

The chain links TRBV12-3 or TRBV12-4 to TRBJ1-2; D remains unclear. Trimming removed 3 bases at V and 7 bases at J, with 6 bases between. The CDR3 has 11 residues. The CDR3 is CASSLITGYTF. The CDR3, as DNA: TGTGCCAGCAGTTTGATTACTGGCTACACCTTC.

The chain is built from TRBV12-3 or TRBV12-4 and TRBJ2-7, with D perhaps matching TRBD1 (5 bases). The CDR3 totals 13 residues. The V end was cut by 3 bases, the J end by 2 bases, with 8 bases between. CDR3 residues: CASSFDSTYEQYV. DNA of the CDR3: TGTGCCAGCAGTTTCGACAGCACCTACGAGCAGTACGTC.

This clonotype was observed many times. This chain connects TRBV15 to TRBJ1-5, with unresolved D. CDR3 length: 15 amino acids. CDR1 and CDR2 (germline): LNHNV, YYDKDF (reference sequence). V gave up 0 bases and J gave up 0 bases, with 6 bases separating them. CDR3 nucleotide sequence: TGTGCCACCAGCAGAGATCGAGTTAGCAATCAGCCCCAGCATTTT. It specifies CATSRDRVSNQPQHF.

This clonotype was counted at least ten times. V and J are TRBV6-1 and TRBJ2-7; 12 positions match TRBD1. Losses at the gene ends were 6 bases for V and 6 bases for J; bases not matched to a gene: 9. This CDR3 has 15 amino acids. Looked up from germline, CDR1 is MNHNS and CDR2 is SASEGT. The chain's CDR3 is CASRDPGQGAGEQYF. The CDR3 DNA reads TGTGCCAGCAGGGATCCGGGACAGGGGGCCGGCGAGCAGTACTTC.

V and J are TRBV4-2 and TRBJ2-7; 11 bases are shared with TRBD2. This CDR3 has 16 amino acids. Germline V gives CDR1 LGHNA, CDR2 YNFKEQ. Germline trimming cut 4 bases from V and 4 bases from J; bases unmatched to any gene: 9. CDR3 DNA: TGTGCCAGCAGCCGCACTAGCGGGAGTTCGAGTTACGAGCAGTACTTC. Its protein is CASSRTSGSSSYEQYF.

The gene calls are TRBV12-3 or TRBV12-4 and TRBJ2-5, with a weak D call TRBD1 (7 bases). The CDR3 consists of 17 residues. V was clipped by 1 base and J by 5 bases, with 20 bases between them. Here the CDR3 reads CASSLVSPTGRIETQYF. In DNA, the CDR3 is TGTGCCAGCAGTTTAGTTTCCCCGACAGGGAGGATCGAGACCCAGTACTTC.

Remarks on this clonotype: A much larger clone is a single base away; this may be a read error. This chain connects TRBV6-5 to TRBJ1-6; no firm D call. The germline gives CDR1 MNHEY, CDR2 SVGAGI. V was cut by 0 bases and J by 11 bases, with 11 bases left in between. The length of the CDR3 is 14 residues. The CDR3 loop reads CASSYSSLETPLHF. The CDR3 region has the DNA TGTGCCAGCAGTTACTCCAGCCTGGAGACACCCCTCCACTTT.

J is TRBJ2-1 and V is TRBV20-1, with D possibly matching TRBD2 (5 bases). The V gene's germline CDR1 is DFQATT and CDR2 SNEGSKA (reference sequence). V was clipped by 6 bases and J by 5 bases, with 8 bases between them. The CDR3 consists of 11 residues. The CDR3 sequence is CSARGHNEQFF. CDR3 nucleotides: TGCAGTGCCCGCGGGCACAATGAGCAGTTCTTC.

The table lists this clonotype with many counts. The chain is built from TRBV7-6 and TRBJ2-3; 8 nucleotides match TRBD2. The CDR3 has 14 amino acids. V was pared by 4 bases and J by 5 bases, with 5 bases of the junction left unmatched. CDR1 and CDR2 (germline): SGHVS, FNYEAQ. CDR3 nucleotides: TGTGCCAGCAGCTCTACTCTAGCGGGAGATACGCAGTATTTT. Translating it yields CASSSTLAGDTQYF.

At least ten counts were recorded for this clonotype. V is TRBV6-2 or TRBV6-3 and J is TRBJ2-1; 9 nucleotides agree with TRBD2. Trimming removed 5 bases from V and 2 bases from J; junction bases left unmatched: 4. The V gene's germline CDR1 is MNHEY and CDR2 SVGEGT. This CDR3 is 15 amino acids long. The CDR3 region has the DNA TGTGCCAGCAGTGTAGCGGGAGCGGCCTACAATGAGCAGTTCTTC. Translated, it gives CASSVAGAAYNEQFF.

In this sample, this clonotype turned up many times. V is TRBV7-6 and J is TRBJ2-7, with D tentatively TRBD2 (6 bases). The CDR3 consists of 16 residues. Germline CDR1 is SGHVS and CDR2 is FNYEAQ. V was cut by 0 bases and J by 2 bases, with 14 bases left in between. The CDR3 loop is CASSLASRECTYEQYV. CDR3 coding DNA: TGTGCCAGCAGCTTAGCTTCCCGGGAGTGTACCTACGAGCAGTACGTC.

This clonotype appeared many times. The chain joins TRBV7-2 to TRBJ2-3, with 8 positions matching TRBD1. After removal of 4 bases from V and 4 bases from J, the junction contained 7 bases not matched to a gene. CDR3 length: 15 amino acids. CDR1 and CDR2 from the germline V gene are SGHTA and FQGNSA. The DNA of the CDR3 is TGTGCCAGCAGCTACCGGACAGGGTCCCCAGATACGCAGTATTTT. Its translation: CASSYRTGSPDTQYF.